This T cell receptor (beta chain) was captured by sequencing in a study of CD8 T cells in Susac syndrome. An amount of RNA that ranged from 0.5 to 1 ug was reverse transcribed with random hexamers. Amplification of TCR beta CDR3 by immunoSEQ multiplex PCR spanned 54 Vbeta and 13 Jbeta. TCRdb ran MiXCR on the immunoSEQ multiplex PCR reads and lists one entry per CDR3 protein. This sample has hundreds of thousands of distinct CDR3 sequences, with 75% to 85% found just once. In blood CD8+ and CD4+ T cells, TCR beta underwent sequencing. Trimming took 2 bases from V and 0 from J; bases not matched to a gene: 6. This CDR3 spans 17 amino acids. The germline CDR1 and CDR2 sequences are SGHRS and YFSETQ.

This sequence originates from a human donor with multiple sclerosis. The J gene is TRBJ2-1, the V gene TRBV5-1; TRBD2 aligns across 9 bases. Material: CD8+ T cells from PBMCs. In DNA form, the CDR3 reads TGCGCCAGCAGCTTTACGACTAGCGGTCACTCCTACAATGAGCAGTTCTTC. Its protein product is CASSFTTSGHSYNEQFF.